These T cell receptor beta chains were read from a single sample in a study of identical twins. TCRdb independently ran MiXCR on the 5' RACE reads; one entry per CDR3 protein. The sample lists approximately 670,000 distinct CDR3 sequences; around 6.1% were seen once. Sequencing was carried out using naive T cells sorted from blood. The source is a man in his late teens or twenties in good health. CDR3s include the opening cysteine and the closing phenylalanine or tryptophan. D genes are given only for firm matches. Rows give clone size only sometimes, using once, few, many, or a class for an expanded clone.

V gene: TRBV28; D gene: TRBD1; J gene: TRBJ2-1; clone size: few; CDR3 DNA: TGTGCCAGCTCGCCCCGGCAGGGGGCCTACGATGAGCAGTTCTTC; CDR3 protein: CASSPRQGAYDEQFF
V gene: TRBV27; D gene: TRBD2; J gene: TRBJ2-3; clone size: many; CDR3 DNA: TGTGCCAGCAGTTTAGGGACTAGCGGTGCAGATACGCAGTATTTT; CDR3 protein: CASSLGTSGADTQYF
V gene: TRBV6-1; D gene: NA; J gene: TRBJ1-2; clone size: many; CDR3 DNA: TGTGCCAGCCGACAGGTGGACTATGGCTACACCTTC; CDR3 protein: CASRQVDYGYTF
V gene: TRBV29-1; D gene: NA; J gene: TRBJ2-3; clone size: many; CDR3 DNA: TGCAGCGCAAATCCTAGCACAGATACGCAGTATTTT; CDR3 protein: CSANPSTDTQYF
V gene: TRBV12-3/TRBV12-4; D gene: TRBD2; J gene: TRBJ2-1; clone size: few; CDR3 DNA: TGTGCCAGCAGCCCAAGCGGGAGGTTAACCAATGAGCAGTTCTTC; CDR3 protein: CASSPSGRLTNEQFF
V gene: TRBV27; D gene: TRBD1; J gene: TRBJ2-1; clone size: few; CDR3 DNA: TGTGCCAGCAACGGGGACAGGGGGCTCTACAATGAGCAGTTCTTC; CDR3 protein: CASNGDRGLYNEQFF
V gene: TRBV6-1; D gene: NA; J gene: TRBJ1-6; clone size: NA; CDR3 DNA: TGTGCCAGCGGCTTGGGGCAGGGTAATTCACCCCTCCACTTT; CDR3 protein: CASGLGQGNSPLHF
V gene: TRBV28; D gene: NA; J gene: TRBJ2-1; clone size: NA; CDR3 DNA: TGTGCCAGCAGTACCCAGCTCTGGAACTCCTACAATGAGCAGTTCTTC; CDR3 protein: CASSTQLWNSYNEQFF
V gene: TRBV4-1; D gene: TRBD2; J gene: TRBJ2-3; clone size: NA; CDR3 DNA: TGCGCCAGCAGCCCTAGGACTAGCGGGAGGGGATCAGATACGCAGTATTTT; CDR3 protein: CASSPRTSGRGSDTQYF
V gene: TRBV12-3/TRBV12-4; D gene: TRBD2; J gene: TRBJ2-1; clone size: many; CDR3 DNA: TGTGCCAGCAGTTTAATTGGGGGCCTGGCGGGAGGAGGCAATGAGCAGTTCTTC; CDR3 protein: CASSLIGGLAGGGNEQFF
V gene: TRBV20-1; D gene: NA; J gene: TRBJ2-5; clone size: few; CDR3 DNA: TGCAGCGCGGGATGGCGAGAGACCCAGTACTTC; CDR3 protein: CSAGWRETQYF
V gene: TRBV9; D gene: NA; J gene: TRBJ2-7; clone size: many; CDR3 DNA: TGTGCCAGCAGCGGTACGAGGGAATACGAGCAGTACTTC; CDR3 protein: CASSGTREYEQYF
V gene: TRBV7-2; D gene: TRBD2; J gene: TRBJ2-2; clone size: NA; CDR3 DNA: TGTGCCAGCAGCTTACAAGCGGGAGAAAATGCCGGGGAGCTGTTTTTT; CDR3 protein: CASSLQAGENAGELFF
V gene: TRBV15; D gene: NA; J gene: TRBJ1-2; clone size: many; CDR3 DNA: TGTGCCACCAAGGACAGAGAGTACTATGGCTACACCTTC; CDR3 protein: CATKDREYYGYTF
V gene: TRBV7-8; D gene: TRBD2; J gene: TRBJ2-7; clone size: few; CDR3 DNA: TGTGCCAGCAGCCTGCGGACTAGCACGGACTACGAGCAGTACTTC; CDR3 protein: CASSLRTSTDYEQYF
V gene: TRBV12-3/TRBV12-4; D gene: NA; J gene: TRBJ2-7; clone size: NA; CDR3 DNA: TGTGCTTCAACCTACGGGAACTACGAGCAGTACTTC; CDR3 protein: CASTYGNYEQYF
V gene: TRBV15; D gene: TRBD2; J gene: TRBJ2-3; clone size: few; CDR3 DNA: TGTGCCACCAGTGGGACTAGCGGGAATACTAGCACAGATACGCAGTATTTT; CDR3 protein: CATSGTSGNTSTDTQYF
V gene: TRBV14; D gene: TRBD1; J gene: TRBJ2-1; clone size: NA; CDR3 DNA: TGTGCCAGCAGCCGGGGGACAGGCCAGTCCAATGAGCAGTTCTTC; CDR3 protein: CASSRGTGQSNEQFF
V gene: TRBV7-6; D gene: NA; J gene: TRBJ2-5; clone size: once; CDR3 DNA: TGTGCCAGCAGGCCTACTATCGGGAGTTTCGAGACCCAGTACTTC; CDR3 protein: CASRPTIGSFETQYF
V gene: TRBV5-1; D gene: NA; J gene: TRBJ2-7; clone size: few; CDR3 DNA: TGCGCCAGCAGCCGCGGCGCAGGCTCCTACGAGCAGTACTTC; CDR3 protein: CASSRGAGSYEQYF
V gene: TRBV5-1; D gene: NA; J gene: TRBJ2-1; clone size: few; CDR3 DNA: TGCGCCAGCACCTATCGCGGGACCTCCTCGGGTGAGCAGTTCTTC; CDR3 protein: CASTYRGTSSGEQFF
V gene: TRBV30; D gene: TRBD1; J gene: TRBJ1-2; clone size: NA; CDR3 DNA: TGTGCCTGGAGGGGACAGGGGCGCGTCAACTATGGCTACACCTTC; CDR3 protein: CAWRGQGRVNYGYTF
V gene: TRBV5-1; D gene: TRBD1; J gene: TRBJ1-4; clone size: NA; CDR3 DNA: TGCGCCAGCAGCTCTGACAGGGTCGGTATCGAAAAACTGTTTTTT; CDR3 protein: CASSSDRVGIEKLFF
V gene: TRBV30; D gene: TRBD1; J gene: TRBJ1-6; clone size: NA; CDR3 DNA: TGTGCCTGGAGTGTACCAGGGGGTGAATCACCCCTCCACTTT; CDR3 protein: CAWSVPGGESPLHF
V gene: TRBV19; D gene: NA; J gene: TRBJ1-5; clone size: few; CDR3 DNA: TGTGCCAGTAGTATAGATTCCCAGAGGGGGCAGCCCCAGCATTTT; CDR3 protein: CASSIDSQRGQPQHF
V gene: TRBV25-1; D gene: TRBD1; J gene: TRBJ2-5; clone size: NA; CDR3 DNA: TGTGCCAGCAGTGAAGGGACAGTTGGGGAGACCCAGTACTTC; CDR3 protein: CASSEGTVGETQYF
V gene: TRBV7-2; D gene: NA; J gene: TRBJ2-6; clone size: NA; CDR3 DNA: TGTGCCAGCAGCCTAGGTATGAGGGCCAACGTCCTGACTTTC; CDR3 protein: CASSLGMRANVLTF
V gene: TRBV20-1; D gene: NA; J gene: TRBJ2-2; clone size: NA; CDR3 DNA: TGCAGTGCTAGTTTTGGGAGTGACACCGGGGAGCTGTTTTTT; CDR3 protein: CSASFGSDTGELFF
V gene: TRBV3-1; D gene: TRBD1; J gene: TRBJ2-5; clone size: many; CDR3 DNA: TGTGCCAGCAGCCAAGTCGGTGCAGGGGGCTGGGGAGAGACCCAGTACTTC; CDR3 protein: CASSQVGAGGWGETQYF
V gene: TRBV7-6; D gene: TRBD1; J gene: TRBJ1-4; clone size: few; CDR3 DNA: TGTGCCAGCAGCTTACGGGACAGGAACTATCGAAATGAAAAACTGTTTTTT; CDR3 protein: CASSLRDRNYRNEKLFF
V gene: TRBV12-3/TRBV12-4; D gene: NA; J gene: TRBJ1-2; clone size: NA; CDR3 DNA: TGTGCCAGCAGTCCTCGACCCTTCTATGGCTACACCTTC; CDR3 protein: CASSPRPFYGYTF
V gene: TRBV11-2; D gene: TRBD1; J gene: TRBJ2-3; clone size: NA; CDR3 DNA: TGTGCCAGCAGCCCTAGGACAGGCTTACCAGATACGCAGTATTTT; CDR3 protein: CASSPRTGLPDTQYF
V gene: TRBV5-1; D gene: TRBD2; J gene: TRBJ2-2; clone size: few; CDR3 DNA: TGCGCCAGCAGCACCACTAGCGAGAACACCGGGGAGCTGTTTTTT; CDR3 protein: CASSTTSENTGELFF
V gene: TRBV10-3; D gene: NA; J gene: TRBJ2-1; clone size: few; CDR3 DNA: TGTGCCATCAGTGAGCCGAACCTAGCTTCTACGGCGTTCTTC; CDR3 protein: CAISEPNLASTAFF
V gene: TRBV14; D gene: NA; J gene: TRBJ2-7; clone size: many; CDR3 DNA: TGTGCCAGCAGCCCACTAGGACTCCTCTACGAGCAGTACTTC; CDR3 protein: CASSPLGLLYEQYF
V gene: TRBV5-1; D gene: TRBD1; J gene: TRBJ1-2; clone size: many; CDR3 DNA: TGCGCCAGCAGCTTGGGGACAGGGCCCAATGGCTACACCTTC; CDR3 protein: CASSLGTGPNGYTF
V gene: TRBV18; D gene: TRBD2; J gene: TRBJ2-7; clone size: NA; CDR3 DNA: TGTGCCAGCTCACCACCGACGGGAGGAGCTTACGAGCAGTACTTC; CDR3 protein: CASSPPTGGAYEQYF
V gene: TRBV29-1; D gene: NA; J gene: TRBJ2-2; clone size: many; CDR3 DNA: TGCAGCGTTGATTTGCTAACCGGGGAGCTGTTTTTT; CDR3 protein: CSVDLLTGELFF
V gene: TRBV29-1; D gene: TRBD1; J gene: TRBJ2-1; clone size: many; CDR3 DNA: TGCAGCGTTGATGCCAGGGACAGGTCCTACAATGAGCAGTTCTTC; CDR3 protein: CSVDARDRSYNEQFF
V gene: TRBV20-1; D gene: NA; J gene: TRBJ1-6; clone size: many; CDR3 DNA: TGCAGTGCTAGGACCCTGGGGGCCGATAATTCACCCCTCCACTTT; CDR3 protein: CSARTLGADNSPLHF